The 6 T cell receptor beta chains below come from one sample, sequenced in a study of CD8 T cells in Susac syndrome. It was with random hexamers that about 0.45 to 1 ug RNA was reverse transcribed. In TCRdb, the immunoSEQ multiplex PCR reads were re-called with MiXCR into one record per CDR3 protein. Among roughly 100,000 distinct CDR3 sequences, around 94% were seen once, and the ten largest hold 0.41%. Sequenced: CD8+ T cells from PBMCs. These receptors all stem from a human donor with Susac syndrome.

The chain joins TRBV7-9 to TRBJ1-2; D possibly corresponds to TRBD1 (5 bases). This CDR3 has 14 residues. Per the germline V gene, CDR1 is SEHNR and CDR2 is FQNEAQ (reference sequence). V was shortened by 3 bases and J by 6 bases, with 14 bases between the two germline ends. The CDR3 spells CASSFGQGGDGYTF. CDR3 in DNA: TGTGCCAGCAGCTTCGGGCAGGGCGGGGATGGCTACACCTTC.

This rearrangement joins TRBV7-8 to TRBJ1-1; TRBD1 might be the D (6 bases). V was trimmed by 5 bases and J by 7 bases, leaving 20 bases between them. The CDR3 runs to 15 residues. CDR1 SGHVS and CDR2 FQNEAQ come from the germline V gene. The CDR3 reads CASSTSQGARNEAFF. CDR3 sequence (DNA): TGTGCCAGCAGCACGTCACAGGGAGCGAGAAATGAAGCTTTCTTT.

The rearrangement joins TRBV18 to TRBJ2-7; the match to TRBD1 covers 7 bases. Germline CDR1 and CDR2: KGHSH and LQKENI. J gave up 1 base and V 6 bases, and 21 bases lay outside the gene matches. This CDR3 has 19 amino acids. The CDR3 coding sequence is TGTGCCAGCTCCAAAGGCGCCGACAGGGTCCAATCCGGGTCCTACGAGCAGTACTTC. This translates into CASSKGADRVQSGSYEQYF.

The V gene is TRBV3-1, the J gene TRBJ2-7; tentative D call: TRBD1 (5 bases). CDR3 size: 15 residues. CDR1 is LGHDT, CDR2 YNNKEL, per germline (reference sequence). The ends were cut back, 2 bases at V and 3 bases at J, with 14 bases in the middle. As DNA, the CDR3 is TGTGCCAGCAGCCAAAAAGGGGTTTCGGGCTACGAGCAGTACTTC. Translation: CASSQKGVSGYEQYF.

V usage is TRBV20-1 and J usage is TRBJ2-5, with TRBD1 matching over 8 bases. With 0 bases clipped from V and 5 bases from J, the junction kept 5 bases outside the gene matches. CDR3 size: 14 residues. The germline V gene has CDR1 DFQATT and CDR2 SNEGSKA (reference sequence). This chain's CDR3 is CSARDFRGRETQYF. The CDR3 DNA reads as TGCAGTGCTAGAGATTTCAGGGGGCGGGAGACCCAGTACTTC.

This clonotype occurred once. The chain links TRBV9 to TRBJ2-5; D gene ambiguous. The germline V gene has CDR1 SGDLS and CDR2 YYNGEE. This CDR3 spans 13 amino acids. Between the trimmed V and J ends, which lost 6 bases and 3 bases, there was a span of 12 bases. CDR3 loop: CASKGGSEETQYF. CDR3 sequence (DNA): TGTGCCAGCAAAGGTGGGTCAGAAGAGACCCAGTACTTC.